This T cell receptor (beta chain) was found in a study of blood T cell repertoires in COVID-19. About the study: COVID-19 samples from acute and convalescent phases originated in the United States, Italy and Spain.

Assay: immunoSEQ multiplex PCR; the TCRdb copy retains only in-frame clones and omits some. The table includes 200,000 to 300,000 clones, about 89% detected once. Germline V lookup: CDR1 MDHEN, CDR2 SYDVKM. The germline V and J ends were trimmed by 10 bases and 6 bases, with 18 bases remaining between them. The CDR3 has 14 residues. The chain employs TRBV28 and TRBJ2-2; D possibly corresponds to TRBD1 (6 bases). The sample taken for sequencing was peripheral blood. The receptor's source is a woman aged 55-75 years who had recovered from COVID-19. Here the CDR3 DNA reads TGTGCCATCCCACACACAGGGCGCCCCGGGGAGCTGTTTTTT. It codes for CAIPHTGRPGELFF.